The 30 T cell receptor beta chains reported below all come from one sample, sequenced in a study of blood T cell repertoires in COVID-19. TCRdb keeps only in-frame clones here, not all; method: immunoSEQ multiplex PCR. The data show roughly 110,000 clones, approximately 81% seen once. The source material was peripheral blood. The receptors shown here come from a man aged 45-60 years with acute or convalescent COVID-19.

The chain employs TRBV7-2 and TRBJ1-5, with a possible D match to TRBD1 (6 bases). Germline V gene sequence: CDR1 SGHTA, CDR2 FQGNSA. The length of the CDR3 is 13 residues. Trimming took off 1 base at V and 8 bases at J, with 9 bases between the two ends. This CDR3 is CASSLDRAEPQHF. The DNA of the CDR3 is TGTGCCAGCAGCTTAGACAGGGCCGAGCCCCAGCATTTT. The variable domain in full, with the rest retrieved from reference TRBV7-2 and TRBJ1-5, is GAGVSQSPSNKVTEKGKDVELRCDPISGHTALYWYRQSLGQGLEFLIYFQGNSAPDKSGLPSDRFSAERTGGSVSTLTIQRTQQEDSAVYLCASSLDRAEPQHFGDGTRLSIL.

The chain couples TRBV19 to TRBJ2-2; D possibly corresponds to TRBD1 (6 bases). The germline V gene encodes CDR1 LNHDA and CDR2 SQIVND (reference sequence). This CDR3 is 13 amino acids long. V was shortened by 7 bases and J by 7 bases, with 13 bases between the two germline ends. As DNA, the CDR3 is TGTGCCAGTACCACAGGGACAAACGGGGAGCTGTTTTTT. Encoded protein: CASTTGTNGELFF.

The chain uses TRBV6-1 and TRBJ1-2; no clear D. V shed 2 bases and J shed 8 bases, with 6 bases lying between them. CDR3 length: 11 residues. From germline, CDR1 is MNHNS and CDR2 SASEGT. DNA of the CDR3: TGTGCCAGCAGTGAATCCGTGGGCTACACCTTC. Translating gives CASSESVGYTF.

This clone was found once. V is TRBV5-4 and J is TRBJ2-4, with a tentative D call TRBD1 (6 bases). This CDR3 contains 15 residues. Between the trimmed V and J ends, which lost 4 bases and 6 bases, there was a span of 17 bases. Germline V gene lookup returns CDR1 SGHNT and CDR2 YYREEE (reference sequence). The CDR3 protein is CASSTGDRLGNIQYF. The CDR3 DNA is TGTGCCAGCAGCACCGGTGACAGGCTGGGAAACATTCAGTACTTC.

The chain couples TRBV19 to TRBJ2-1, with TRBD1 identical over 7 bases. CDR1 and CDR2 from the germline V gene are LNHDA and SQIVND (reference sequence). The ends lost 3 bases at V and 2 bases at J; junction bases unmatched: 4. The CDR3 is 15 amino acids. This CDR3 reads CASSMTGSAYNEQFF. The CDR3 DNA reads TGTGCCAGTAGTATGACAGGGTCGGCCTACAATGAGCAGTTCTTC.

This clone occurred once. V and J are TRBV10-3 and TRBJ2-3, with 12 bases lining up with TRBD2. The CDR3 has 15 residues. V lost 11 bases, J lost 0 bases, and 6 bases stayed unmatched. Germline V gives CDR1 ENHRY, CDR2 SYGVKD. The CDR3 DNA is TGTGCCTCTGGGACTAGCGGGCCTAGCACAGATACGCAGTATTTT. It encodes CASGTSGPSTDTQYF.

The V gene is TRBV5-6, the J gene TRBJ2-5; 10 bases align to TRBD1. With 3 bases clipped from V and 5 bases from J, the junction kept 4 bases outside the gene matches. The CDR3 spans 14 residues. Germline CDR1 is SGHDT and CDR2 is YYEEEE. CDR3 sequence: CASSYGQGGETQYF. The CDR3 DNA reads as TGTGCCAGCAGCTACGGACAGGGGGGGGAGACCCAGTACTTC.

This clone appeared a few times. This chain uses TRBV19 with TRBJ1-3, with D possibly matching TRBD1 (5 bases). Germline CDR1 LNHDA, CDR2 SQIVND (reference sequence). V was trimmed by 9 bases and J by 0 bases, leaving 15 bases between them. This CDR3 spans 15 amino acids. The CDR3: CASRRQSFSGNTIYF. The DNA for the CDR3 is TGTGCCAGCCGGAGACAGTCTTTCTCTGGAAACACCATATATTTT. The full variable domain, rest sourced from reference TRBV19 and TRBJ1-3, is DGGITQSPKYLFRKEGQNVTLSCEQNLNHDAMYWYRQDPGQGLRLIYYSQIVNDFQKGDIAEGYSVSREKKESFPLTVTSAQKNPTAFYLCASRRQSFSGNTIYFGEGSWLTVV.

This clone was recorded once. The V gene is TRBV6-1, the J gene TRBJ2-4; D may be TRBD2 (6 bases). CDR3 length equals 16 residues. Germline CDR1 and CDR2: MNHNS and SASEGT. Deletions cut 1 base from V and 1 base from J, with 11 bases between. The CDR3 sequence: CASSEVGGDAKNIQYF. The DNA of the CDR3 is TGTGCCAGCAGTGAAGTAGGAGGGGACGCCAAAAACATTCAGTACTTC.

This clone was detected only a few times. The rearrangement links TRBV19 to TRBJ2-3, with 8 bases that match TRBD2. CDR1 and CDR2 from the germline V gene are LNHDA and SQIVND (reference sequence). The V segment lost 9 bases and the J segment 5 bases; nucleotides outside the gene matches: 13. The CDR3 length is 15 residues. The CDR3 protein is CASRGGRPDGDTQYF. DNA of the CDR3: TGTGCCAGCCGGGGGGGGCGACCGGACGGAGATACGCAGTATTTT.

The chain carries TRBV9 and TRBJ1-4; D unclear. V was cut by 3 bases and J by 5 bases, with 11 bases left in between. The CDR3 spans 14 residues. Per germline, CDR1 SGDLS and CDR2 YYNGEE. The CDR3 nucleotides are TGTGCCAGCAGCGCCCAGGAAATAAATGAAAAACTGTTTTTT. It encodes CASSAQEINEKLFF.

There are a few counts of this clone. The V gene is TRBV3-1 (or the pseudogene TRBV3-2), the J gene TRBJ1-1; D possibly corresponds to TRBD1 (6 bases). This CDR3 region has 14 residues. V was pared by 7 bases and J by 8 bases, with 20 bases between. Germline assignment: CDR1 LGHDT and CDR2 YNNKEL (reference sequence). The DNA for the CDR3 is TGTGCCAGCACCCACCAAGACAGGTTCTCAGAAGCTTTCTTT. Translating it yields CASTHQDRFSEAFF.

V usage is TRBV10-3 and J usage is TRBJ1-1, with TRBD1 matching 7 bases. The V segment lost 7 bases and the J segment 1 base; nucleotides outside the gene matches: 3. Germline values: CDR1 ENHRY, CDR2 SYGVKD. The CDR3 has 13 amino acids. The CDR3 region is CAIKGTENTEAFF. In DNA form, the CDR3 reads TGTGCCATCAAGGGGACAGAGAACACTGAAGCTTTCTTT.

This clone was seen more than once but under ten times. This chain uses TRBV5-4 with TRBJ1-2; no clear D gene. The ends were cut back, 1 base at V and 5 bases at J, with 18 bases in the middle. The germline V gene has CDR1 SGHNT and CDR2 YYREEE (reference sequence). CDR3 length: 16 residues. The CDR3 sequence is CASSLLVEGTWYGYTF. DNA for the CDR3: TGTGCCAGCAGCTTGTTGGTGGAGGGAACTTGGTATGGCTACACCTTC.

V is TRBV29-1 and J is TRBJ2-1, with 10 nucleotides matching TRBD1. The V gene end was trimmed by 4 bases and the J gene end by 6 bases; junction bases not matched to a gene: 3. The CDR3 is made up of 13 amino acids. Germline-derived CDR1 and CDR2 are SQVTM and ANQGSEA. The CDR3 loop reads CSVGRDRGNEQFF. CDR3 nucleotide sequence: TGCAGCGTTGGCCGGGACAGGGGCAATGAGCAGTTCTTC.

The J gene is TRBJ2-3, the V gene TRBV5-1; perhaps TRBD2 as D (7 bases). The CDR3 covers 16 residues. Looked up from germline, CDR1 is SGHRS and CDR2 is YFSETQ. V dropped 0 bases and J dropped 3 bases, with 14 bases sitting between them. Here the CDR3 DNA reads TGCGCCAGCAGCTTGGTGTCGGGGGGCCGGACAGATACGCAGTATTTT. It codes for CASSLVSGGRTDTQYF.

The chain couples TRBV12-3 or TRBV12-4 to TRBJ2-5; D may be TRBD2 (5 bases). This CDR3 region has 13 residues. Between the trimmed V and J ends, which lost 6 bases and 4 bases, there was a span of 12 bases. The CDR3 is CASRGSSRETQYF. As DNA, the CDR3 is TGTGCCAGCAGAGGGAGTTCAAGAGAGACCCAGTACTTC.

CDR3 protein: CASSLGSSGANVLTF. The CDR3 nucleotides read TGTGCCAGCAGCTTAGGGAGCTCTGGGGCCAACGTCCTGACTTTC. The chain has TRBV7-9 and TRBJ2-6; D is unresolved. V was clipped by 1 base and J by 0 bases, with 4 bases between them. Germline CDR1 is SEHNR and CDR2 is FQNEAQ (reference sequence). CDR3 size: 15 residues.

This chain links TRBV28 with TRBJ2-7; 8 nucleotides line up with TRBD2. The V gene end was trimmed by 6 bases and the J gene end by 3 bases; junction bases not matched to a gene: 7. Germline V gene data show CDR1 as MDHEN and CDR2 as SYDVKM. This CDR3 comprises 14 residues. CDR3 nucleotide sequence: TGTGCCAGCAGAGGCCAAGCGGGAGACTACGAGCAGTACGTC. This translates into CASRGQAGDYEQYV.

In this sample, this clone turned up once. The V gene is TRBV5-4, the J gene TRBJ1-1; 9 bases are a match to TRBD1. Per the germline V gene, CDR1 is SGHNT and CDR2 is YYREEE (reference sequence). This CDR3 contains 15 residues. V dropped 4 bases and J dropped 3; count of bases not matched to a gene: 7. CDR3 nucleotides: TGTGCCAGCAGCCTCGGGACAGGGAGGGACACTGAAGCTTTCTTT. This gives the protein CASSLGTGRDTEAFF.

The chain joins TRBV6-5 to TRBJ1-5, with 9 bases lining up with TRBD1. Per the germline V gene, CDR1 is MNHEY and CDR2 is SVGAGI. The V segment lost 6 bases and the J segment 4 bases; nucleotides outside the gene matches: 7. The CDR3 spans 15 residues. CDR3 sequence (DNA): TGTGCCAGCAGCCGGGACAGGGATCGAAATCAGCCCCAGCATTTT. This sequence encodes CASSRDRDRNQPQHF.

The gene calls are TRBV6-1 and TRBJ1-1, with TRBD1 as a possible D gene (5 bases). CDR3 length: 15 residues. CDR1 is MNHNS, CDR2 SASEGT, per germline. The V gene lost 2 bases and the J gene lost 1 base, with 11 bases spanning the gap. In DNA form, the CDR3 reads TGTGCCAGCAGTGAACTGGACACGGCGAACACTGAAGCTTTCTTT. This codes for CASSELDTANTEAFF.

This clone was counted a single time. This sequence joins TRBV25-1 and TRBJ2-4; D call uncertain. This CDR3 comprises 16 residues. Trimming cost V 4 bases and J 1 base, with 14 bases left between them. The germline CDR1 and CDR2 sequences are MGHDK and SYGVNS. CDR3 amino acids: CASSGTESPAKNIQYF. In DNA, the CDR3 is TGTGCCAGCAGTGGAACAGAGTCACCGGCCAAAAACATTCAGTACTTC. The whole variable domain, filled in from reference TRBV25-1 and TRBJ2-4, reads EADIYQTPRYLVIGTGKKITLECSQTMGHDKMYWYQQDPGMELHLIHYSYGVNSTEKGDLSSESTVSRIRTEHFPLTLESARPSHTSQYLCASSGTESPAKNIQYFGAGTRLSVL.

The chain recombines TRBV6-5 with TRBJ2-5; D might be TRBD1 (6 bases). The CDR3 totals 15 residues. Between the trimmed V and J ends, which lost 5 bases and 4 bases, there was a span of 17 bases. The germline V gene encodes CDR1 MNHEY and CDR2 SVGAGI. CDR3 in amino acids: CASSLHYTGTETQYF. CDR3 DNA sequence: TGTGCCAGCAGTCTCCACTATACAGGGACAGAGACCCAGTACTTC.

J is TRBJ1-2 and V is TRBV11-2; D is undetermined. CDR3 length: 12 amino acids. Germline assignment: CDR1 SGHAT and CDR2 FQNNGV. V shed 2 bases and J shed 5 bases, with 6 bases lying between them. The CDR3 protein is CASSLHGYGYTF. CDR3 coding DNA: TGTGCCAGCAGCTTACACGGGTATGGCTACACCTTC.

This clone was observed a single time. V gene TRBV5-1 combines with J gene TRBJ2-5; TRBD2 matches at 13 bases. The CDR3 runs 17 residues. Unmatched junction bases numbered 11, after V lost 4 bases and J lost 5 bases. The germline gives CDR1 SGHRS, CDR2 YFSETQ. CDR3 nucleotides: TGCGCCAGCAGCCCCCGGACTAGCGGGGGCCCAGGGGAGACCCAGTACTTC. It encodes CASSPRTSGGPGETQYF.

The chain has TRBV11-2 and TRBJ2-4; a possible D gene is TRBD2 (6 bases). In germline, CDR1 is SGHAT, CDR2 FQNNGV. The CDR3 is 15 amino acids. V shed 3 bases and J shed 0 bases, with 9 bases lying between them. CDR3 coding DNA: TGTGCCAGCAGCTTCTCGGGGGTAGCCAAAAACATTCAGTACTTC. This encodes CASSFSGVAKNIQYF.

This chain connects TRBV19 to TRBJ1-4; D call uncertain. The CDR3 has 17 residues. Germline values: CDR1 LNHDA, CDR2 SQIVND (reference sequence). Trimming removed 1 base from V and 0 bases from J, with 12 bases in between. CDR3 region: CASSIVTPSATNEKLFF. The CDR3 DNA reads TGTGCCAGTAGTATAGTGACACCGAGTGCAACTAATGAAAAACTGTTTTTT.

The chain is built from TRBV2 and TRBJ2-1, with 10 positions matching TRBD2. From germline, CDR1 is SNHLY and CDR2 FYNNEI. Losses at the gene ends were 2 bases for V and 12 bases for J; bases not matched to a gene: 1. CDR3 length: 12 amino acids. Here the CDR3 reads CASSELAGGQFF. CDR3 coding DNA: TGTGCCAGCAGTGAATTAGCGGGGGGGCAGTTCTTC.

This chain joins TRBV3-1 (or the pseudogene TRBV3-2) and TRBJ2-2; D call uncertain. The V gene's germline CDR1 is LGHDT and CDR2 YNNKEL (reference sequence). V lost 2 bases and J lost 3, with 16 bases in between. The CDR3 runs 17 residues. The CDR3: CASSQSQARIYTGELFF. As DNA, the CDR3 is TGTGCCAGCAGCCAATCGCAGGCGAGAATTTACACCGGGGAGCTGTTTTTT.